The rows below give T cell receptor beta chains drawn from one sample of a study of blood T cell repertoires in COVID-19. Here immunoSEQ multiplex PCR was the method, and the copy in TCRdb shows in-frame clones only, minus some. There are 270,000 or so clones in the sample; 89% occur only once, and about 4.6% lies in the top ten. The sample consisted of peripheral blood. The origin of the receptors is a woman aged 40-49 years who had recovered from COVID-19. CDR3s include the opening cysteine and the closing phenylalanine or tryptophan. D genes are given only for firm matches. Size is stated for part of the rows, as once, few or many counts, or as a class when the clone is expanded.

j_gene,d_gene,v_gene,abundance,CDR3nt,CDR3aa
TRBJ1-1,-,TRBV5-5,-,TGTGCCAGCAGCTTGACTTCAGGGCATGGCACTGAAGCTTTCTTT,CASSLTSGHGTEAFF
TRBJ2-1,TRBD2,TRBV2,-,TGTGCCAGCAGTGATCCTAGCGGGAGCTCCTACAATGAGCAGTTCTTC,CASSDPSGSSYNEQFF
TRBJ1-1,-,TRBV7-8,-,TGTGCCAGCAGCTTTCGGACAGAGAGGCACACTGAAGCTTTCTTT,CASSFRTERHTEAFF
TRBJ2-2,-,TRBV4-1,-,TGCGCCAGCAGCTCTAGGGCGGGGACCACCGGGGAGCTGTTTTTT,CASSSRAGTTGELFF
TRBJ1-5,TRBD1,TRBV28,-,TGTGCCACGGCCGCAGGGGGCGATTTTAGTAGCAATCAGCCCCAGCATTTT,CATAAGGDFSSNQPQHF
TRBJ2-5,TRBD2,TRBV5-1,-,TGCGCCAGCAGGAAGGGCGGGGGGTTCCAAGAGACCCAGTACTTC,CASRKGGGFQETQYF
TRBJ1-1,TRBD1,TRBV5-1,-,TGCGCCAGCAGCTCCGGGACAGGGATAAGTATGGACACTGAAGCTTTCTTT,CASSSGTGISMDTEAFF
TRBJ2-4,-,TRBV12-3/TRBV12-4,-,TGTGCCAGCAGTTTAGACAACCTTCAGTACTTC,CASSLDNLQYF
TRBJ2-3,TRBD1,TRBV5-1,-,TGCGCCAGCAGCGGACAGGGCACAGATACGCAGTATTTT,CASSGQGTDTQYF
TRBJ2-2,-,TRBV6-2/TRBV6-3,-,TGTGCCAGCAGCAGGCGGCTAGCCGCGGCCGGGGAGCTGTTTTTT,CASSRRLAAAGELFF
TRBJ2-5,-,TRBV28,-,TGTGCCAGCAGCCTACCCTGGGCGATCCAAGAGACCCAGTACTTC,CASSLPWAIQETQYF
TRBJ2-1,TRBD1,TRBV7-3,-,TGTGCCAGCAGCCTTGGACAGGGCAATGAGCAGTTCTTC,CASSLGQGNEQFF
TRBJ2-1,TRBD2,TRBV11-2,few,TGTGCCAGCAGCTTAGACGGAGCTAGCGGGAGGGCCCGGAATGAGCAGTTCTTC,CASSLDGASGRARNEQFF
TRBJ1-2,-,TRBV9,-,TGTGCCAGCAGCGTCCAGGGTGCCTATGGCTACACCTTC,CASSVQGAYGYTF
TRBJ1-3,-,TRBV19,-,TGTGCCAGTACCCCCGACAGTGTAGCTGGAAACACCATATATTTT,CASTPDSVAGNTIYF
TRBJ1-5,-,TRBV18,-,TGTGCCAGCTCACCAGGCGGCCTTAGACCCCAGCATTTT,CASSPGGLRPQHF
TRBJ2-5,-,TRBV28,once,TGTGCCAGCGGGGCTAGCCAAGAGACCCAGTACTTC,CASGASQETQYF
TRBJ2-7,TRBD2,TRBV4-1,-,TGCGCCAGCAGCCACAGACTAGCGGGCGAGCAGTACTTC,CASSHRLAGEQYF
TRBJ2-3,TRBD1,TRBV3-1/TRBV3-2,-,TGTGCCAGCAGCCAAGGAAACAGGGGCGCAAGAGATACGCAGTATTTT,CASSQGNRGARDTQYF
TRBJ2-2,TRBD1,TRBV10-3,-,TGTGCGAGTTCGGGAACAGGGGTAGGGACCGGGGAGCTGTTTTTT,CASSGTGVGTGELFF
TRBJ2-7,-,TRBV19,-,TGTGCCAGTAGTATTAGCGGCTCCAGGAGCTCCTACGAGCAGTACTTC,CASSISGSRSSYEQYF
TRBJ1-1,-,TRBV6-5,-,TGTGCCAGCAAGGAGACCACTGAAGCTTTCTTT,CASKETTEAFF
TRBJ2-3,-,TRBV7-8,-,TGTGCCAGCAGCCCCCCGACTAGTTTGTTCGCAGATACGCAGTATTTT,CASSPPTSLFADTQYF
TRBJ2-1,-,TRBV5-5,-,TGTGCCAGCAGCTTGCGGGAGAAGTCCTACAATGAGCAGTTCTTC,CASSLREKSYNEQFF